The TCR beta chain under discussion was sequenced for a study of blood T cell repertoires in COVID-19. Study information: The origin of the acute and convalescent COVID-19 samples was the United States, Italy and Spain. T cells, B-cell-depleted T cells, or PBMCs supplied cDNA or gDNA.

This CDR3 contains 14 residues. CDR1 is SGDLS, CDR2 YYNGEE, per germline. Trimming stripped 1 base from V and 1 base from J, with 7 bases between. Per the authors' pipeline: Reference gene primer amplification yielded estimated nucleated cell counts. TCRdb's copy holds only in-frame clones and misses some; the assay was immunoSEQ multiplex PCR. Clone size and the V and J calls come from that table; the DNA yielded D and trimming. This sample has 200,000 to 250,000 clones, with about 91% found just once. Sequenced material: peripheral blood. This sequence was found in a middle-aged woman with acute or convalescent COVID-19. The chain uses TRBV9 and TRBJ2-3; no firm D call. As DNA, the CDR3 is TGTGCCAGCAGCGTATTGGTAGGCACAGATACGCAGTATTTT. It codes for CASSVLVGTDTQYF.